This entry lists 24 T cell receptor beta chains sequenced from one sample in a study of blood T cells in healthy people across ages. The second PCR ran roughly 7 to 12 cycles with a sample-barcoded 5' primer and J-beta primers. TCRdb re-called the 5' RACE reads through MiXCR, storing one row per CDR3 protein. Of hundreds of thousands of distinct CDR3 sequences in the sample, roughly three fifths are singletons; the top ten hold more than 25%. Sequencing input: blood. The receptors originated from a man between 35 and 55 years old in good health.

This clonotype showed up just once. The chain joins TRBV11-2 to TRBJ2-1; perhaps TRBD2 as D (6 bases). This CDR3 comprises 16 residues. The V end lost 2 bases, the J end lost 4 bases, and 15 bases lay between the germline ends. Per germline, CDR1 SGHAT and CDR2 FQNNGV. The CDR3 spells CASSLFGAGLYNEQFF. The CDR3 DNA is TGTGCCAGCAGCTTATTCGGCGCGGGGCTTTACAATGAGCAGTTCTTC. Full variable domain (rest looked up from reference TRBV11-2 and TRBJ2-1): EAGVAQSPRYKIIEKRQSVAFWCNPISGHATLYWYQQILGQGPKLLIQFQNNGVVDDSQLPKDRFSAERLKGVDSTLKIQPAKLEDSAVYLCASSLFGAGLYNEQFFGPGTRLTVL.

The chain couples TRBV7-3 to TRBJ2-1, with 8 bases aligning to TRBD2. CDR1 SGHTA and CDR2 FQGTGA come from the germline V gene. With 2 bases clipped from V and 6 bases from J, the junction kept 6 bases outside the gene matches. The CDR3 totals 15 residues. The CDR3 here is CASSLSSTSGNEQFF. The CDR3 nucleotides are TGTGCCAGCAGCTTATCCTCCACTAGCGGCAATGAGCAGTTCTTC.

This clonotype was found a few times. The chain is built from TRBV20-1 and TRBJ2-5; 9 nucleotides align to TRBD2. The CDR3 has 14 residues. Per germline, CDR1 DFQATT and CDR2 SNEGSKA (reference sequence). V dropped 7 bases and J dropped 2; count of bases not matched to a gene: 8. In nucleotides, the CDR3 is TGCAGTGTTCTAGCGGGATGGGGACAAGAGACCCAGTACTTC. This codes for CSVLAGWGQETQYF.

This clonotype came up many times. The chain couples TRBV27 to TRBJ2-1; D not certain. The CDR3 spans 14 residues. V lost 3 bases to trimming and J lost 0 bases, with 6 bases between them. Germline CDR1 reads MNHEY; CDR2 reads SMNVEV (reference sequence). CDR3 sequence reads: CASSFGSSYNEQFF. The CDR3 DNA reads TGTGCCAGCAGTTTCGGTAGCTCCTACAATGAGCAGTTCTTC.

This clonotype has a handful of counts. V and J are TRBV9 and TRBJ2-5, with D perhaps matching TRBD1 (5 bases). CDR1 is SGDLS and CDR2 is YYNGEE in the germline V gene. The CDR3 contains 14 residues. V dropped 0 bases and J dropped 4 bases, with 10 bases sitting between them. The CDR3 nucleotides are TGTGCCAGCAGCGTAGGGCAGGGCGGAGAGACCCAGTACTTC. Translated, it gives CASSVGQGGETQYF. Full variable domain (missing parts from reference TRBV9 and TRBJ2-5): DSGVTQTPKHLITATGQRVTLRCSPRSGDLSVYWYQQSLDQGLQFLIQYYNGEERAKGNILERFSAQQFPDLHSELNLSSLELGDSALYFCASSVGQGGETQYFGPGTRLLVL.

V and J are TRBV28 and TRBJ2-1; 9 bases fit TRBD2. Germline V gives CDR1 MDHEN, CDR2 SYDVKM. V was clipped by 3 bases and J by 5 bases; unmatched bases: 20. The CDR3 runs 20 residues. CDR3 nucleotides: TGTGCCAGCAGTTTCCGGGTGAGTTGGACTAGCGAGCCTCCCCACAATGAGCAGTTCTTC. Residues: CASSFRVSWTSEPPHNEQFF.

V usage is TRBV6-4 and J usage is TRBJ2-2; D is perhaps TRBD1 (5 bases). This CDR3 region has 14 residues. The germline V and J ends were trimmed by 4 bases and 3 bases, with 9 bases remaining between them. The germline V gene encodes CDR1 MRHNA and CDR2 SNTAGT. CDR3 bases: TGTGCCAGCAGTGCGTTACAGGACACCGGGGAGCTGTTTTTT. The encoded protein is CASSALQDTGELFF.

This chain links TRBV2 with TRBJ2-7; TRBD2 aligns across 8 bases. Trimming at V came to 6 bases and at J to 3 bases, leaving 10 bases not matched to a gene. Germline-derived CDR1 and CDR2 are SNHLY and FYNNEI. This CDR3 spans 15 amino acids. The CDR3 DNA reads TGTGCCAGCAGGGTCGGGAGGGTGACTATCTACGAGCAGTACTTC. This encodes CASRVGRVTIYEQYF.

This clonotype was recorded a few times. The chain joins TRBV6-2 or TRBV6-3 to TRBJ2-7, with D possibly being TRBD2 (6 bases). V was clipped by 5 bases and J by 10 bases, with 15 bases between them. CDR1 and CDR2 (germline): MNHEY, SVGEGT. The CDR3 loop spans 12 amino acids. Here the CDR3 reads CASSLGTLIQYF. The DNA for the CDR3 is TGTGCCAGCAGTCTCGGGACTTTAATTCAGTACTTC.

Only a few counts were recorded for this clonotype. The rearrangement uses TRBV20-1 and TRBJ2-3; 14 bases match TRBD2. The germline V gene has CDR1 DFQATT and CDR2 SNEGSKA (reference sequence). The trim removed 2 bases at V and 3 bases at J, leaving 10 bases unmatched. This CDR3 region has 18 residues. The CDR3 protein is CSARWGRGTSGRTDTQYF. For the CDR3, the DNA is TGCAGTGCTAGATGGGGTCGGGGGACTAGCGGGAGAACAGATACGCAGTATTTT.

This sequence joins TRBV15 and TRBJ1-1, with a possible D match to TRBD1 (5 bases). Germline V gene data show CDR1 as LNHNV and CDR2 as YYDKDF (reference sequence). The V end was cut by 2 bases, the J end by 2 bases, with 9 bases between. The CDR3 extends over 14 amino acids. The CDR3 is CATSRLTVNTEAFF. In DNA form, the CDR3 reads TGTGCCACCAGCAGATTGACAGTTAACACTGAAGCTTTCTTT.

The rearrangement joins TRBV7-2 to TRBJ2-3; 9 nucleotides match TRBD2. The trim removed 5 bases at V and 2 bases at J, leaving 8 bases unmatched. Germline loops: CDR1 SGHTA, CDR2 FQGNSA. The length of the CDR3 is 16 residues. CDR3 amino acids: CASSPGGGGITDTQYF. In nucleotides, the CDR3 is TGTGCCAGCAGCCCCGGCGGGGGGGGGATCACAGATACGCAGTATTTT.

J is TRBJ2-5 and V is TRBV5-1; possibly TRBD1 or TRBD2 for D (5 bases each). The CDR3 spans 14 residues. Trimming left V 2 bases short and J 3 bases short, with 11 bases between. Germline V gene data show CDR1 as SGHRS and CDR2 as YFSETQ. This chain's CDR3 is CASSFRDGKETQYF. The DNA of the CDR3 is TGCGCCAGCAGCTTCCGGGACGGTAAAGAGACCCAGTACTTC.

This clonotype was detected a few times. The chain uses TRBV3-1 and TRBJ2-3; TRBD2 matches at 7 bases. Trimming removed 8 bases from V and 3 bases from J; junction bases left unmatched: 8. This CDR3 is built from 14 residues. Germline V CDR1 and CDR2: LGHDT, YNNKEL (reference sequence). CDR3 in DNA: TGTGCCAGCGGACGGAGCGGGGTTACAGATACGCAGTATTTT. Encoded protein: CASGRSGVTDTQYF.

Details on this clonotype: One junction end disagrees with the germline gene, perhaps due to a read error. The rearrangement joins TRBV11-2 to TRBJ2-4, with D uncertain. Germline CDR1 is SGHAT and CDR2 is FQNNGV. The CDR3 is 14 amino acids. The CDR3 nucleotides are TGTGCCAGCAGCTTAGCGGTCCTAAGAGACATTCGGTACTTC. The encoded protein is CASSLAVLRDIRYF.

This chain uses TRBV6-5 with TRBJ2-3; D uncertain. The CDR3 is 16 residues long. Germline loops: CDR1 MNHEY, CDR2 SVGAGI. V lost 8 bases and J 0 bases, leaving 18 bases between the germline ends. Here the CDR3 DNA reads TGTGCCAGCGGTTCGAAGGGCGGAGCTAGCACAGATACGCAGTATTTT. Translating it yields CASGSKGGASTDTQYF.

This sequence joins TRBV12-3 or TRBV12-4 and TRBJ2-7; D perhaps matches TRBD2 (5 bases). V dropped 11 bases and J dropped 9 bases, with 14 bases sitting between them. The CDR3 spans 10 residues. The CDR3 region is CAATRGVQYF. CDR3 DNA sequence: TGTGCCGCCACCCGGGGTGTGCAGTACTTC.

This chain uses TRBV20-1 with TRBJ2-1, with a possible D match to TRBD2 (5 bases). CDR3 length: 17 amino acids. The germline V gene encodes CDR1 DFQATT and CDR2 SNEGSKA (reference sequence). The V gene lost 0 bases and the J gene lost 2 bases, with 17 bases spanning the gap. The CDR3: CSARDINGLGAYNEQFF. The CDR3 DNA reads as TGCAGTGCTAGAGATATTAACGGCTTGGGAGCCTACAATGAGCAGTTCTTC.

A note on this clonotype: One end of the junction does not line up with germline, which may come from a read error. CDR3: CASGLLSARQNYGYTF. The DNA for the CDR3 is TGTGCCAGCGGTTTATTAAGCGCACGGCAGAACTATGGCTACACCTTC. The J gene is TRBJ1-2, the V gene TRBV28; D unresolved. Germline CDR1 is MDHEN and CDR2 is SYDVKM. The CDR3 is 16 amino acids.

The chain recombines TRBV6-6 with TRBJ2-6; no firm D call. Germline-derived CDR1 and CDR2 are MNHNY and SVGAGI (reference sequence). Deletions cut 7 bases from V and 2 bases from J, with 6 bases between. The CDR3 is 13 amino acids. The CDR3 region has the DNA TGTGCCAGCACCATTCCTGGGGCCAACGTCCTGACTTTC. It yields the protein CASTIPGANVLTF.

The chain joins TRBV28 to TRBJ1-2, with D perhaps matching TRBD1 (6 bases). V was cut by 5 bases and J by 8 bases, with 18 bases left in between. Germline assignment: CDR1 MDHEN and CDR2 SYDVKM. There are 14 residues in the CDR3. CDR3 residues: CASSKQGPHGGYTF. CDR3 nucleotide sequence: TGTGCCAGCAGTAAACAGGGACCCCACGGGGGCTACACCTTC.

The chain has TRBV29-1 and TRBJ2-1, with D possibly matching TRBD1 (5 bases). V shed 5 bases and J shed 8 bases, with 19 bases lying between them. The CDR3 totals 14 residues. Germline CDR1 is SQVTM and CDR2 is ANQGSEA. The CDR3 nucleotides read TGCAGCGTTTGGGGCAGGGTCTCCAACTATGAGCAGTTCTTC. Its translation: CSVWGRVSNYEQFF.

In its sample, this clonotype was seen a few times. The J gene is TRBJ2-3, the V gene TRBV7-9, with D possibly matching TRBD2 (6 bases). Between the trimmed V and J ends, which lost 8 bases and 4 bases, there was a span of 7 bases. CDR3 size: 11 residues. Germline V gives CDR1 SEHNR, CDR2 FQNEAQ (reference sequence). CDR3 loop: CASGEADTQYF. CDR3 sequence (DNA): TGTGCCAGCGGGGAGGCAGATACGCAGTATTTT. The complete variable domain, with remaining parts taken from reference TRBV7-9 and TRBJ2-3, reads DTGVSQNPRHKITKRGQNVTFRCDPISEHNRLYWYRQTLGQGPEFLTYFQNEAQLEKSRLLSDRFSAERPKGSFSTLEIQRTEQGDSAMYLCASGEADTQYFGPGTRLTVL.

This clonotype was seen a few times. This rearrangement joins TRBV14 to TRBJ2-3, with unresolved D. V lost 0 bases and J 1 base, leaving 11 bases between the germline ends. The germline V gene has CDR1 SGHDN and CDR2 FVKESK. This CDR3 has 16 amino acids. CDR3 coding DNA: TGTGCCAGCAGCCAAGACGTGGGGATCCGCACAGATACGCAGTATTTT. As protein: CASSQDVGIRTDTQYF.